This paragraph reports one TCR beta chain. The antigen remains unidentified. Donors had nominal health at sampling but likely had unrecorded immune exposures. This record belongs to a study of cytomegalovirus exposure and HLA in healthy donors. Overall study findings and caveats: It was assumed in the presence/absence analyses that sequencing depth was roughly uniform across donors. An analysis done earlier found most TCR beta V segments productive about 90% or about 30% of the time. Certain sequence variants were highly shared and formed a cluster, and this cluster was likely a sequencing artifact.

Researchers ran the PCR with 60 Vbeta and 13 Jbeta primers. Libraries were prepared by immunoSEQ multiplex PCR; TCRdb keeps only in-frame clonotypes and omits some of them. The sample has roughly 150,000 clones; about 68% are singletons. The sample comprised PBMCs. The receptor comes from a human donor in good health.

The CDR3 nucleotides are TGCGCCAGCAGCAAAAGTAGGGGGGGACAGGCCACAGATACGCAGTATTTT. Protein sequence: CASSKSRGGQATDTQYF. The V and J genes are TRBV4-1 and TRBJ2-3, with D perhaps TRBD1 (8 bases). Trimming shortened V by 5 bases and J by 2 bases, and 20 bases separated the two germline ends. This CDR3 has 17 residues. From germline, CDR1 is MGHRA and CDR2 YSYEKL.